This TCR beta chain was sequenced in a study of cytomegalovirus exposure and HLA in healthy donors. Study conclusions and caveats: As a later analysis showed, a missense DCLRE1C variant was linked to trimming of TCR beta V- and J-genes.

The ends were cut back, 0 bases at V and 5 bases at J, with 11 bases in the middle. Germline V CDR1 and CDR2: SEHNR, FQNEAQ (reference sequence). This CDR3 comprises 14 residues. Unrecorded immune exposures were likely, despite nominal health at sampling. This clone was seen only once. Its antigen is unidentified. Researchers ran the PCR with 60 Vbeta and 13 Jbeta primers. Produced via immunoSEQ multiplex PCR; TCRdb's table is partial and in-frame only. The sample has under 170,000 clones, 79% seen once. The chain links TRBV7-9 to TRBJ2-7; possibly TRBD2 for D (6 bases). This clonotype was sampled from a human donor in good health. Sequenced input: PBMCs. The CDR3 spells CASSLAGGPHEQYF. CDR3 nucleotide sequence: TGTGCCAGCAGCTTAGCGGGGGGACCTCACGAGCAGTACTTC.